These 10 T cell receptor beta chains share one sample of origin, sequenced in a study of OX40 agonist ivuxolimab in advanced cancers. The data were produced by immunoSEQ multiplex PCR, yet TCRdb's version contains in-frame clones alone and is incomplete. The table shows 70,000 to 75,000 clones, with roughly 92% occurring only once. Material: CD4+ or CD8+ T cells sorted from blood, obtained in a trial of the OX40 agonist ivuxolimab. Receptors originate from an adult with an advanced solid tumor such as melanoma, head and neck, liver or kidney cancer.

This chain joins TRBV7-6 and TRBJ1-3; 7 bases match TRBD1. Unmatched junction bases numbered 8, after V lost 1 base and J lost 5 bases. Germline values: CDR1 SGHVS, CDR2 FNYEAQ. This CDR3 comprises 16 residues. Here the CDR3 reads CASSLEHRGARNTIYF. CDR3 DNA: TGTGCCAGCAGCTTAGAGCACAGGGGAGCCCGAAACACCATATATTTT.

The V gene is TRBV19, the J gene TRBJ2-5; 7 nucleotides line up with TRBD2. Germline trimming cut 5 bases from V and 3 bases from J; bases unmatched to any gene: 6. Germline V gives CDR1 LNHDA, CDR2 SQIVND (reference sequence). The CDR3 loop spans 14 amino acids. The CDR3 loop is CASSDSGTKETQYF. The CDR3 DNA reads TGTGCCAGTAGTGACTCCGGGACTAAAGAGACCCAGTACTTC.

This chain joins TRBV7-9 and TRBJ2-4, with no clear D. From germline, CDR1 is SEHNR and CDR2 FQNEAQ (reference sequence). The CDR3 is made up of 14 amino acids. V was clipped by 1 base and J by 2 bases, with 6 bases between them. CDR3 sequence reads: CASSLGDPKNIQYF. The CDR3 nucleotides read TGTGCCAGCAGCTTAGGGGATCCCAAAAACATTCAGTACTTC.

V usage is TRBV29-1 and J usage is TRBJ2-7; 12 bases are shared with TRBD2. Per the germline V gene, CDR1 is SQVTM and CDR2 is ANQGSEA. This CDR3 spans 12 amino acids. CDR3 amino acids: CSGTSGPYEQYF. The CDR3 region has the DNA TGCAGTGGGACTAGCGGGCCCTACGAGCAGTACTTC.

The rearrangement uses TRBV7-9 and TRBJ2-7, with a possible D match to TRBD2 (6 bases). The germline gives CDR1 SEHNR, CDR2 FQNEAQ (reference sequence). The CDR3 has 15 amino acids. Deletions cut 1 base from V and 2 bases from J, with 12 bases between. The CDR3 loop is CASSLVGGTTYEQYF. The CDR3 DNA is TGTGCCAGCAGCTTAGTTGGCGGGACGACCTACGAGCAGTACTTC.

This clone was detected only once. V and J are TRBV6-5 and TRBJ1-1; D is possibly TRBD1 (5 bases). CDR3 size: 15 residues. Germline CDR1 is MNHEY and CDR2 is SVGAGI. V lost 5 bases to trimming and J lost 4 bases, with 17 bases between them. This chain's CDR3 is CASSRDFSGVTEAFF. CDR3 coding DNA: TGTGCCAGCAGTCGGGACTTTTCGGGAGTCACTGAAGCTTTCTTT.

The rearrangement uses TRBV6-1 and TRBJ2-1, with D possibly being TRBD2 (6 bases). CDR3 length equals 15 residues. Germline V gives CDR1 MNHNS, CDR2 SASEGT. The ends were cut back, 4 bases at V and 5 bases at J, with 15 bases in the middle. CDR3 sequence reads: CASSVSGLSNNEQFF. CDR3 sequence (DNA): TGTGCCAGCAGTGTCTCGGGACTCAGTAACAATGAGCAGTTCTTC.

This clone was seen just once. The rearrangement joins TRBV5-6 to TRBJ2-7; TRBD2 might be the D (5 bases). Germline CDR1 reads SGHDT; CDR2 reads YYEEEE. This CDR3 is built from 11 residues. V was cut by 4 bases and J by 7 bases, with 9 bases left in between. For the CDR3, the DNA is TGTGCCAGCAGCCTCCAGCGGGAGCAGTACTTC. Residues: CASSLQREQYF.

V is TRBV10-1 and J is TRBJ1-5, with D possibly being TRBD1 (5 bases). V lost 3 bases and J 4 bases, leaving 10 bases between the germline ends. The CDR3 length is 14 residues. Germline V gene data show CDR1 as WNHNN and CDR2 as SYGVQD (reference sequence). DNA for the CDR3: TGCGCCAGCAGTGAAAGGGGAACAAATCAGCCCCAGCATTTT. Translated, it gives CASSERGTNQPQHF.

The chain combines TRBV19 with TRBJ2-6; 14 bases map to TRBD2. The CDR3 has 18 amino acids. Trimming cost V 7 bases and J 3 bases; bases outside gene matches: 8. Germline CDR1 reads LNHDA; CDR2 reads SQIVND (reference sequence). The CDR3 sequence: CASTTSGRAIYGANVLTF. The CDR3 DNA follows: TGTGCCAGTACGACTAGCGGGAGGGCCATATATGGGGCCAACGTCCTGACTTTC.